This T cell receptor beta chain originates from a study of cytomegalovirus exposure and HLA in healthy donors. This clone was seen a handful of times. The antigen is not known. Some clones are missing from TCRdb's copy, which holds only in-frame ones; the method was immunoSEQ multiplex PCR. The table lists about 190,000 clones, more than 75% of them singletons. After removal of 5 bases from V and 5 bases from J, the junction contained 3 bases not matched to a gene. CDR1 is SGHRS, CDR2 YFSETQ, per germline. This CDR3 spans 12 amino acids. Points from the study as a whole: Both high specificity and high sensitivity reportedly marked the classifier's diagnosis of cytomegalovirus status. Within the 130 or so validation repertoires, first-cohort TCR clusters tended to co-occur, according to a later analysis.

The donors were in the approximately 130-subject validation cohort, distinct from the approximately 730-subject first cohort. V gene TRBV5-1 combines with J gene TRBJ2-7; 8 nucleotides agree with TRBD1. The sequencing input was PBMCs. This receptor was identified in a woman aged 18-29 years in good health and CMV-seronegative. The CDR3 DNA follows: TGCGCCAGCAGAAAGACAGGGGACGAGCAGTACTTC. Translated: CASRKTGDEQYF.